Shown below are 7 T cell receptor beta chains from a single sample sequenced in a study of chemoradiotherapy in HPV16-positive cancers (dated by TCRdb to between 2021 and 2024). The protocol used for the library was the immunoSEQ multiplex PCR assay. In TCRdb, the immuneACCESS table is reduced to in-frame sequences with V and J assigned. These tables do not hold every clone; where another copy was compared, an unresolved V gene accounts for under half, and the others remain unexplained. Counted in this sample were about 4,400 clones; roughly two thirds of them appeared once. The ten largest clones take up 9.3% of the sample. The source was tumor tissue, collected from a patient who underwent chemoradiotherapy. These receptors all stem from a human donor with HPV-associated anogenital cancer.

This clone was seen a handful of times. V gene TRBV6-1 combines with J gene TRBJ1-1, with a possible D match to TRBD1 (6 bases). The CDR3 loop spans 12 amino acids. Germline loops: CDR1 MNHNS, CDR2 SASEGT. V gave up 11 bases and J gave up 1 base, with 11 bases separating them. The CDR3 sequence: CAGKTGNTEAFF. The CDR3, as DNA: TGTGCCGGAAAGACAGGGAACACTGAAGCTTTCTTT.

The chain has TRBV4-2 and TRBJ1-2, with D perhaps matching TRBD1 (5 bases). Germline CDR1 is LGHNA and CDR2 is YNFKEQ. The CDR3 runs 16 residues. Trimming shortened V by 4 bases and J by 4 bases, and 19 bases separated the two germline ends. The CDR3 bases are TGTGCCAGCAGCCCCCCCCTGGGGGGGGGTTTCTATGGCTACACCTTC. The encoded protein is CASSPPLGGGFYGYTF.

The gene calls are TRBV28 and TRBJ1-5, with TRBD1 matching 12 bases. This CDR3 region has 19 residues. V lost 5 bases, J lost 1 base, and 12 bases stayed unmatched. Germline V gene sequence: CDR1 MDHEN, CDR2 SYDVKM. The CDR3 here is CASSRGGQGARVSNQPQHF. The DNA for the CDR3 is TGTGCCAGCAGTCGAGGGGGACAGGGGGCCCGGGTGAGCAATCAGCCCCAGCATTTT.

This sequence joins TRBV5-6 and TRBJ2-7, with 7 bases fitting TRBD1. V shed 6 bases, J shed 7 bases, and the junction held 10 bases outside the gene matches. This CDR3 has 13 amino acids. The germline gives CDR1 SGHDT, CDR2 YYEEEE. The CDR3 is CASTLVRGREQYF. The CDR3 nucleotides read TGTGCCAGCACCCTGGTGAGGGGGCGTGAGCAGTACTTC.

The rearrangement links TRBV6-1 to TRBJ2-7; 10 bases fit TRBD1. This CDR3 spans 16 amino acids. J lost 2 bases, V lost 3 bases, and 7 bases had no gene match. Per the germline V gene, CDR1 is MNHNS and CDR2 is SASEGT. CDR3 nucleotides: TGTGCCAGCAGTGAGGGGACAGGGGCCATTGCCTACGAGCAGTACTTC. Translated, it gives CASSEGTGAIAYEQYF.

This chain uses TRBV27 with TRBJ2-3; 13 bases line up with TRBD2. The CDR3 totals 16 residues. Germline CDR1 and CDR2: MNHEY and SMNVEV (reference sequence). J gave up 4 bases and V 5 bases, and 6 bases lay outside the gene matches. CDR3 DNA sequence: TGTGCCAGCAGTAGCGGACTAGCGGGAGTGGCAGATACGCAGTATTTT. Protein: CASSSGLAGVADTQYF.

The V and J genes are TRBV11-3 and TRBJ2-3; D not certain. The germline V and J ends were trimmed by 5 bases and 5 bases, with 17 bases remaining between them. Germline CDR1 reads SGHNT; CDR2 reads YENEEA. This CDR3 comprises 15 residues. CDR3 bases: TGTGCCAGCAGCCGTCAAGGCGGCTTGGGAGATACGCAGTATTTT. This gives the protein CASSRQGGLGDTQYF.